A single sample gave rise to the 20 T cell receptor beta chains below, sequenced in a study of shared clonotypes between healthy human individuals. Here immunoSEQ multiplex PCR was the method, and the copy in TCRdb shows in-frame clones only, minus some. The sample carries 300,000 to 400,000 clones, 73% recorded once. Sequencing input: memory CD4+ T cells sorted from blood. Subset indicated: CD45RA-negative fraction. The receptor source for this set is a man aged 25-40 years in good health.

In its sample, this clone was seen a few times. The chain is built from TRBV7-8 and TRBJ2-1; D is perhaps TRBD1 (5 bases). Trimming removed 1 base from V and 8 bases from J, with 15 bases in between. Germline CDR1 SGHVS, CDR2 FQNEAQ. The CDR3 totals 15 residues. In DNA form, the CDR3 reads TGTGCCAGCAGCTTAGGCGGTCCAAGGGGCGATGAGCAGTTCTTC. Its protein product is CASSLGGPRGDEQFF.

As regards this clone: With a far larger clone one base away, a read error is the likely cause. The limits of the CDR3 on the DNA are not certain, so only TCRdb's listed CDR3 is given. The genes are TRBV6-1 and TRBJ1-1; TRBD1, as called in the table, went unchecked against the DNA. Germline lookup yields CDR1 MNHNS and CDR2 SASEGT. The CDR3 has 14 residues if both end residues are counted. CDR3 residues: CASSEVGGGTEVFF.

The chain is built from TRBV5-4 and TRBJ2-3, with 11 bases fitting TRBD2. The germline V gene has CDR1 SGHNT and CDR2 YYREEE (reference sequence). This CDR3 has 15 amino acids. The V segment lost 4 bases and the J segment 6 bases; nucleotides outside the gene matches: 7. The CDR3 DNA reads as TGTGCCAGCAGCCGAACTAGCGGGAGATCCGATACGCAGTATTTT. Translated, it gives CASSRTSGRSDTQYF.

The J gene is TRBJ2-1, the V gene TRBV19, with D maybe TRBD1 (9 bases). V lost 10 bases and J 9 bases, leaving 25 bases between the germline ends. The CDR3 extends over 15 amino acids. Germline assignment: CDR1 LNHDA and CDR2 SQIVND (reference sequence). CDR3 coding DNA: TGTGCCACGAAGCGGGGGACAGGGATTTTAGGTGAGCAGTTCTTC. Its protein product is CATKRGTGILGEQFF. Full variable domain (remainder filled in from reference TRBV19 and TRBJ2-1): DGGITQSPKYLFRKEGQNVTLSCEQNLNHDAMYWYRQDPGQGLRLIYYSQIVNDFQKGDIAEGYSVSREKKESFPLTVTSAQKNPTAFYLCATKRGTGILGEQFFGPGTRLTVL.

The chain couples TRBV30 to TRBJ2-5; 8 bases fit TRBD1. Looked up from germline, CDR1 is GTSNPN and CDR2 is SVGIG (reference sequence). The CDR3 spans 14 residues. Trimming at V came to 6 bases and at J to 4 bases, leaving 10 bases not matched to a gene. The CDR3 nucleotides read TGTGCCTGCAGTAAAACAGGGGGTTCAGAGACCCAGTACTTC. Protein sequence: CACSKTGGSETQYF.

J is TRBJ1-4 and V is TRBV7-9; 7 bases map to TRBD1. V lost 1 base and J lost 1; bases outside the gene matches: 9. The V gene's germline CDR1 is SEHNR and CDR2 FQNEAQ (reference sequence). The CDR3 has 18 amino acids. The chain's CDR3 is CASSLEQGMRLTNEKLFF. The CDR3 nucleotides are TGTGCCAGCAGCTTAGAACAGGGGATGAGGTTAACTAATGAAAAACTGTTTTTT.

The chain employs TRBV11-2 and TRBJ2-1; 13 bases map to TRBD2. The CDR3 contains 18 residues. J lost 4 bases, V lost 4 bases, and 10 bases had no gene match. Germline lookup yields CDR1 SGHAT and CDR2 FQNNGV. The CDR3 region is CASSSTTGTSGAYNEQFF. CDR3 bases: TGTGCCAGCAGCTCAACGACGGGGACTAGCGGGGCTTACAATGAGCAGTTCTTC.

The chain joins TRBV18 to TRBJ2-2; no definite D call. V was trimmed by 3 bases and J by 4 bases, leaving 9 bases between them. The CDR3 is 14 residues long. Germline V lookup: CDR1 KGHSH, CDR2 LQKENI. DNA of the CDR3: TGTGCCAGCTCACCGGTTGGGGTCACCGGGGAGCTGTTTTTT. This translates into CASSPVGVTGELFF.

The V gene is TRBV5-1, the J gene TRBJ1-3; tentatively, D is TRBD1 (5 bases). The CDR3 consists of 16 residues. Per the germline V gene, CDR1 is SGHRS and CDR2 is YFSETQ. V gave up 0 bases and J gave up 0 bases, with 10 bases separating them. Here the CDR3 DNA reads TGCGCCAGCAGCTTGGAGGGGACGTACTCTGGAAACACCATATATTTT. Its protein product is CASSLEGTYSGNTIYF.

The V call is TRBV28, the J call TRBJ2-7; TRBD1 agrees at 9 bases. This CDR3 comprises 16 residues. Germline assignment: CDR1 MDHEN and CDR2 SYDVKM. V was pared by 6 bases and J by 6 bases, with 15 bases of the junction left unmatched. The DNA for the CDR3 is TGTGCCAGCAGAACCCCCTCCGGGACAGGGTTATCCGAGCAGTACTTC. Translation: CASRTPSGTGLSEQYF.

On this clone itself: The sample carries other DNA sequences with the same CDR3. V gene TRBV11-2 combines with J gene TRBJ2-5, with D perhaps given as TRBD1 or TRBD2 (5 bases each). CDR1 and CDR2 (germline): SGHAT, FQNNGV. Trimming shortened V by 5 bases and J by 3 bases, and 10 bases separated the two germline ends. This CDR3 is built from 13 residues. The DNA of the CDR3 is TGTGCCAGCAGCCCCGGGACGGAAGAGACCCAGTACTTC. Translating it yields CASSPGTEETQYF.

The gene calls are TRBV19 and TRBJ2-3; 11 bases agree with TRBD2. This CDR3 region has 17 residues. Losses at the gene ends were 1 base for V and 4 bases for J; bases not matched to a gene: 7. Germline V gene data show CDR1 as LNHDA and CDR2 as SQIVND (reference sequence). Here the CDR3 DNA reads TGTGCCAGTAGTATAGGCGTAGCGGGAGGGCTCGCAGATACGCAGTATTTT. Amino acids: CASSIGVAGGLADTQYF.

V gene TRBV7-9 combines with J gene TRBJ1-1; D unclear. The length of the CDR3 is 15 residues. Germline assignment: CDR1 SEHNR and CDR2 FQNEAQ (reference sequence). Trimming stripped 8 bases from V and 2 bases from J, with 18 bases between. This chain's CDR3 is CASLPLGGVNTEAFF. The DNA of the CDR3 is TGTGCCAGCCTCCCGTTAGGAGGCGTTAACACTGAAGCTTTCTTT.

This clone was counted many times. The V and J genes are TRBV5-1 and TRBJ2-5, with 7 positions matching TRBD1. The CDR3 has 14 amino acids. Germline values: CDR1 SGHRS, CDR2 YFSETQ. V shed 4 bases, J shed 2 bases, and the junction held 5 bases outside the gene matches. The CDR3 loop reads CASSRTQGQETQYF. For the CDR3, the DNA is TGCGCCAGCAGCCGAACACAGGGGCAAGAGACCCAGTACTTC.

This clone was seen only a few times. Germline and junction disagree at one end, which may indicate a read error. V and J are TRBV27 and TRBJ2-1; 7 bases map to TRBD2. The CDR3 length is 12 residues. The germline gives CDR1 MNHEY, CDR2 SMNVEV (reference sequence). The CDR3 spells CASGRDYNGQFF. Here the CDR3 DNA reads TGTGCCAGCGGACGGGACTACAATGGGCAGTTCTTC.

In its sample, this clone was seen a few times. The chain recombines TRBV6-5 with TRBJ2-7; D is perhaps TRBD2 (6 bases). Germline V gene sequence: CDR1 MNHEY, CDR2 SVGAGI. The CDR3 consists of 12 residues. V was pared by 8 bases and J by 6 bases, with 14 bases between. CDR3 sequence: CASYRSGGEQYF. The CDR3 DNA is TGTGCCAGCTACCGCTCCGGGGGCGAGCAGTACTTC.

A few counts support this clone. The J gene is TRBJ2-1, the V gene TRBV6-5; D may be TRBD1 (5 bases). V dropped 1 base and J dropped 8 bases, with 12 bases sitting between them. The germline V gene has CDR1 MNHEY and CDR2 SVGAGI. This CDR3 region has 14 residues. This chain's CDR3 is CASSYLGANDEQFF. CDR3 sequence (DNA): TGTGCCAGCAGTTACTTAGGGGCAAACGATGAGCAGTTCTTC.

V gene TRBV5-1 combines with J gene TRBJ1-1; D perhaps matches TRBD1 (5 bases). The CDR3 consists of 15 residues. Germline V gene lookup returns CDR1 SGHRS and CDR2 YFSETQ. Deletions cut 4 bases from V and 6 bases from J, with 19 bases between. The CDR3 sequence: CASSKGTTVGSEAFF. The CDR3 nucleotides are TGCGCCAGCAGCAAAGGGACGACAGTAGGGTCTGAAGCTTTCTTT.

The rearrangement joins TRBV5-8 to TRBJ2-7, with D perhaps TRBD2 (5 bases). Trimming shortened V by 0 bases and J by 6 bases, and 10 bases separated the two germline ends. Germline lookup yields CDR1 SGHTS and CDR2 YDEGEE. This CDR3 has 13 amino acids. The CDR3 DNA is TGTGCCAGCAGCTTGGCGGGGTTTATCGAGCAGTACTTC. It codes for CASSLAGFIEQYF.

This clone has just one count. The chain recombines TRBV7-2 with TRBJ2-1; 7 nucleotides align to TRBD1. Looked up from germline, CDR1 is SGHTA and CDR2 is FQGNSA. Trimming at V came to 3 bases and at J to 4 bases, leaving 3 bases not matched to a gene. This CDR3 spans 14 amino acids. The CDR3 DNA is TGTGCCAGCAGCTTTGGGACAGTATACAATGAGCAGTTCTTC. Its protein product is CASSFGTVYNEQFF. Full variable domain (remainder filled in from reference TRBV7-2 and TRBJ2-1): GAGVSQSPSNKVTEKGKDVELRCDPISGHTALYWYRQSLGQGLEFLIYFQGNSAPDKSGLPSDRFSAERTGGSVSTLTIQRTQQEDSAVYLCASSFGTVYNEQFFGPGTRLTVL.